What follows is one T cell receptor (beta chain) and its context. The sample is drawn from a study of blood T cell repertoires in COVID-19. The germline V gene encodes CDR1 SGDLS and CDR2 YYNGEE. V lost 5 bases, J lost 2 bases, and 17 bases lay in between. There are 15 residues in the CDR3. Profiled with immunoSEQ multiplex PCR; TCRdb holds only in-frame clones, not every one. Among more than 100,000 clones listed, roughly 89% were seen once. Sequencing used PBMCs or T cells enriched from blood (not recorded which). The TCR was taken from a woman in her twenties or thirties who had recovered from COVID-19. The genes are TRBV9 and TRBJ2-7; weak D call: TRBD2 (5 bases). The DNA of the CDR3 is TGTGCCAGCAGTACAATCGGGGATCATGCCTACGAGCAGTACTTC. Its protein product is CASSTIGDHAYEQYF.